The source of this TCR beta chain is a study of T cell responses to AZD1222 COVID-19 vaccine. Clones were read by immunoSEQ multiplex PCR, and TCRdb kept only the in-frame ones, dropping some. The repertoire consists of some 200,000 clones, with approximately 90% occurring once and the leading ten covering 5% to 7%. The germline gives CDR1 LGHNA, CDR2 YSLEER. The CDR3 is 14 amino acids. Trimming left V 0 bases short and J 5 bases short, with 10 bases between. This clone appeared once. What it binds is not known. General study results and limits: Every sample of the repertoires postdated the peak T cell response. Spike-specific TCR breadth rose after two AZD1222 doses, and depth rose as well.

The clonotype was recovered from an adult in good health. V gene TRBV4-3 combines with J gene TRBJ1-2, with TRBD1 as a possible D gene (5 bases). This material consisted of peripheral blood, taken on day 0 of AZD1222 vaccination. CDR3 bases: TGCGCCAGCAGCCAAGATCCGGGGGGGTATGGCTACACCTTC. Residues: CASSQDPGGYGYTF.